This T cell receptor (beta chain) was recovered during a study of CD8+ T cells in alopecia areata. Study-wide points: Sequencing of scalp samples also captures resident alphabeta T cells of normal skin. Lesional scalp displayed greater clonality than normal scalp, most notably in alopecia totalis/universalis. Clarity of TCR sharing across patients fell short of that in mice, possibly HLA-related.

In the case of this clone: Its antigen remains unidentified.

Those with alopecia areata gave lesional scalp punch biopsies and peripheral blood. As the sequencing template, cDNA was produced by extracting RNA and reverse transcribing it. Libraries were prepared by immunoSEQ multiplex PCR; TCRdb keeps only in-frame clonotypes and omits some of them. The sample has 12,000 or so clones, around three fifths seen once. The CDR3 is 19 amino acids. Trimming cost V 1 base and J 2 bases; bases outside gene matches: 14. Germline CDR1 and CDR2: SGHRS and YFSETQ. The receptor was derived from a human donor with alopecia areata. The rearrangement joins TRBV5-1 to TRBJ2-1, with TRBD2 identical over 8 bases. The sample was skin. Written as DNA, the CDR3 is TGCGCCAGCAGCTTGTTGTCCAGAGTTCAGCGGGGGACCTACAATGAGCAGTTCTTC. Encoded protein: CASSLLSRVQRGTYNEQFF. The full variable domain, rest sourced from reference TRBV5-1 and TRBJ2-1, is KAGVTQTPRYLIKTRGQQVTLSCSPISGHRSVSWYQQTPGQGLQFLFEYFSETQRNKGNFPGRFSGRQFSNSRSEMNVSTLELGDSALYLCASSLLSRVQRGTYNEQFFGPGTRLTVL.